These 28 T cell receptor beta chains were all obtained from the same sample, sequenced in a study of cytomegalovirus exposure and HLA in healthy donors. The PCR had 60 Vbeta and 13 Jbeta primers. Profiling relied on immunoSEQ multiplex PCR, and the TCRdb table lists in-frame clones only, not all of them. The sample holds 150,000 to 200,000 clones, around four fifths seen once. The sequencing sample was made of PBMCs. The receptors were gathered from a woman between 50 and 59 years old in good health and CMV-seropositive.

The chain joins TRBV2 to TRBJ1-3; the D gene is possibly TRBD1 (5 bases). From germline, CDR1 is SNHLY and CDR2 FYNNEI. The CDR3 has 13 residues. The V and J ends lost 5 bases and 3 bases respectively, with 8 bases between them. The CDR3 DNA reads TGTGCCAGCAGTTTGGGACTTGGAAACACCATATATTTT. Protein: CASSLGLGNTIYF. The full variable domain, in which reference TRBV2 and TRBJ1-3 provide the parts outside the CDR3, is EPEVTQTPSHQVTQMGQEVILRCVPISNHLYFYWYRQILGQKVEFLVSFYNNEISEKSEIFDDQFSVERPDGSNFTLKIRSTKLEDSAMYFCASSLGLGNTIYFGEGSWLTVV.

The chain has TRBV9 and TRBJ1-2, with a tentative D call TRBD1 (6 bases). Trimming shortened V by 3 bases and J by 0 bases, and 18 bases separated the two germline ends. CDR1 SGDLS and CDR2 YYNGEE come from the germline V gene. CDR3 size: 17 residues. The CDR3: CASSGYSTGRPNYGYTF. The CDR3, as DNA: TGTGCCAGCAGCGGCTACTCGACAGGCCGTCCTAACTATGGCTACACCTTC.

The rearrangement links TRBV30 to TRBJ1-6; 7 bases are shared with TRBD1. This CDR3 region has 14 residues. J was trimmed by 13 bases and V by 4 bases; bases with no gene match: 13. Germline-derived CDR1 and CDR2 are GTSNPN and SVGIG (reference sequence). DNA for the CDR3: TGTGCCTGGACCCCCGGGAGGGGGCGCTTCCCCCTCCACTTT. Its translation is CAWTPGRGRFPLHF. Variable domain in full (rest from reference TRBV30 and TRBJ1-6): SQTIHQWPATLVQPVGSPLSLECTVEGTSNPNLYWYRQAAGRGLQLLFYSVGIGQISSEVPQNLSASRPQDRQFILSSKKLLLSDSGFYLCAWTPGRGRFPLHFGNGTRLTVT.

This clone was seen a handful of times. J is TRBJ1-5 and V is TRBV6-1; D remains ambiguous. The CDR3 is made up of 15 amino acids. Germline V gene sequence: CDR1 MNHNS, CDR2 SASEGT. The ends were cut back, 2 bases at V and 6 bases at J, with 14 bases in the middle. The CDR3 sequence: CASSERGDGVQPQHF. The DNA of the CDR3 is TGTGCCAGCAGTGAAAGAGGTGACGGCGTTCAGCCCCAGCATTTT.

The CDR3 loop reads CASSRLGGGHGYTF. The CDR3 DNA reads as TGTGCCAGCAGCCGGTTAGGAGGGGGCCATGGCTACACCTTC. The chain carries TRBV6-5 and TRBJ1-2; TRBD1 matches 7 bases. J gave up 6 bases and V 6 bases, and 10 bases lay outside the gene matches. Germline lookup yields CDR1 MNHEY and CDR2 SVGAGI. CDR3 length equals 14 residues.

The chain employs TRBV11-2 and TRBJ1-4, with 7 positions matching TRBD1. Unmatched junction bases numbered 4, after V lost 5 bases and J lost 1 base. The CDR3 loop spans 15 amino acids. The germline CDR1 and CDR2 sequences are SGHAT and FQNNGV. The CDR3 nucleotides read TGTGCCAGCAGCCTAACAGGGGTAACTAATGAAAAACTGTTTTTT. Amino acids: CASSLTGVTNEKLFF.

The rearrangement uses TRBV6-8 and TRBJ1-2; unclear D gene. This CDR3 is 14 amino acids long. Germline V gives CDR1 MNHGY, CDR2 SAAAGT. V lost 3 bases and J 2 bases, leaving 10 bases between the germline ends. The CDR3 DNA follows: TGTGCCAGCAGTTATGATACATTGAACTATGGCTACACCTTC. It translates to CASSYDTLNYGYTF.

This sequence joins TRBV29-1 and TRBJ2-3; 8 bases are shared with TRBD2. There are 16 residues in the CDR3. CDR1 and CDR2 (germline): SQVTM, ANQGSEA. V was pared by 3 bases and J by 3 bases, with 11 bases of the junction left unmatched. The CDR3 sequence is CSVDALLAGQTDTQYF. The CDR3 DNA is TGCAGCGTTGATGCGTTGCTAGCGGGTCAAACAGATACGCAGTATTTT.

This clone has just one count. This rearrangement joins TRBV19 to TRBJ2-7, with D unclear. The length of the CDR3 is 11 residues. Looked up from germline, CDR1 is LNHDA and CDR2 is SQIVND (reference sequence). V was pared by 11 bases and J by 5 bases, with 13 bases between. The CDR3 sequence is CAVHITDEQYF. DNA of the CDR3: TGTGCCGTCCACATAACCGACGAGCAGTACTTC.

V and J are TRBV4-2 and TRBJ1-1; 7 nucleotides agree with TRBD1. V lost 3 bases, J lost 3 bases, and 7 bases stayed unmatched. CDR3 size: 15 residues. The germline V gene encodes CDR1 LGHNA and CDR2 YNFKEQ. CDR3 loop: CASSQGLDRDTEAFF. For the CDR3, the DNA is TGTGCCAGCAGCCAGGGTTTAGACAGGGACACTGAAGCTTTCTTT.

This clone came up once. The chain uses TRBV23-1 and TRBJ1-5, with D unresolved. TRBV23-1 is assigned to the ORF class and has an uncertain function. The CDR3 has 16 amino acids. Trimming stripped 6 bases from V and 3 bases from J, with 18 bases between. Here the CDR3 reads CASSPGRDEDNQPQHF. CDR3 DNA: TGCGCCAGCAGCCCTGGGAGGGATGAAGACAATCAGCCCCAGCATTTT.

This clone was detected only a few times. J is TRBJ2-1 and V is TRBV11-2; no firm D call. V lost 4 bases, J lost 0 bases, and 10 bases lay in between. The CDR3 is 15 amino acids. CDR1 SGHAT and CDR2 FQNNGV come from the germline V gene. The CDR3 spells CASSSQIGSYNEQFF. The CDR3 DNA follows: TGTGCCAGCAGCTCGCAAATCGGCTCCTACAATGAGCAGTTCTTC.

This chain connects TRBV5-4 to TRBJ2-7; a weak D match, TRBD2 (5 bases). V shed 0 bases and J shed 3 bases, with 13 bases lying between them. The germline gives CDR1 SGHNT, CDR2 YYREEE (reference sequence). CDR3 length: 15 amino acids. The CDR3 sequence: CASSLVPGTSYEQYF. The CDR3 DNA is TGTGCCAGCAGCTTGGTTCCGGGAACGAGCTACGAGCAGTACTTC.

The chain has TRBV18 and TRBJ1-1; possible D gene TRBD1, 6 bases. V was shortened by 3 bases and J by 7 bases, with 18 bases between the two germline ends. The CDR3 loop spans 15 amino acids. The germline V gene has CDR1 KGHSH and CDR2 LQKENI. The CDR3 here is CASSPRGGWSNEAFF. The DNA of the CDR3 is TGTGCCAGCTCACCTAGGGGGGGATGGTCGAATGAAGCTTTCTTT. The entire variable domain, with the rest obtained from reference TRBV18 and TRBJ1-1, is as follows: NAGVMQNPRHLVRRRGQEARLRCSPMKGHSHVYWYRQLPEEGLKFMVYLQKENIIDESGMPKERFSAEFPKEGPSILRIQQVVRGDSAAYFCASSPRGGWSNEAFFGQGTRLTVV.

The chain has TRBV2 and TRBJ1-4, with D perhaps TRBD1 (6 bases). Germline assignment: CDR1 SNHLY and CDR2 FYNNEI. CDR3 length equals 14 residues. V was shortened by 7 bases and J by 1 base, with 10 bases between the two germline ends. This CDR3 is CASNPQGTNEKLFF. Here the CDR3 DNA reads TGTGCCAGCAATCCACAGGGAACTAATGAAAAACTGTTTTTT.

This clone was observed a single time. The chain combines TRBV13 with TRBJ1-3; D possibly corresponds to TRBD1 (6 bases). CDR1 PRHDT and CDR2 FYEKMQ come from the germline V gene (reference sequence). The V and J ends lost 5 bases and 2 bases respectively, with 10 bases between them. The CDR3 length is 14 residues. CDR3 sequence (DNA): TGTGCCAGCAGCCGAACAGGGACTGGAAACACCATATATTTT. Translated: CASSRTGTGNTIYF.

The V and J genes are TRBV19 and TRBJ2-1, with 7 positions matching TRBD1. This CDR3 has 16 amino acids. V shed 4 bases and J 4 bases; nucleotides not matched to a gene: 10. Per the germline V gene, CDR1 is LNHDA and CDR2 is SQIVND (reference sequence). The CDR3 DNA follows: TGTGCCAGTAGTAGCCTCCAGGGGGTAGGGTACAATGAGCAGTTCTTC. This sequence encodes CASSSLQGVGYNEQFF.

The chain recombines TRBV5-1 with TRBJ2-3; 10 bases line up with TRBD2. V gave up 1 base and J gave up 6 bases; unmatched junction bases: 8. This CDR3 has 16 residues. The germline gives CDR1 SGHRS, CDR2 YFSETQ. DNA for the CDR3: TGCGCCAGCAGCTTGACTAGCGGGGCGGCCGGGGATACGCAGTATTTT. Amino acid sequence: CASSLTSGAAGDTQYF.

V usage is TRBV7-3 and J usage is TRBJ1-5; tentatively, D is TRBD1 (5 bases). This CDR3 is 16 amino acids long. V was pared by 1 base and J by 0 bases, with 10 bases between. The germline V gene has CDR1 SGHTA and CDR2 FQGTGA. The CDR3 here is CASSLRTRDSNQPQHF. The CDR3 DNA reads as TGTGCCAGCAGCTTAAGGACACGAGATAGCAATCAGCCCCAGCATTTT. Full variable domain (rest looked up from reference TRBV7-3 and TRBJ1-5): GAGVSQTPSNKVTEKGKYVELRCDPISGHTALYWYRQSLGQGPEFLIYFQGTGAADDSGLPNDRFFAVRPEGSVSTLKIQRTERGDSAVYLCASSLRTRDSNQPQHFGDGTRLSIL.

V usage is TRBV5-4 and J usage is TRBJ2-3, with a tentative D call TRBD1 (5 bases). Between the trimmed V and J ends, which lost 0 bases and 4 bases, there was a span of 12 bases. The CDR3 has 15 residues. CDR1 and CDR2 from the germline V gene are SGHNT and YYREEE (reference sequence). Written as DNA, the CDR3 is TGTGCCAGCAGCTTGGCCGCAGCAGGGCCAGATACGCAGTATTTT. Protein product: CASSLAAAGPDTQYF.

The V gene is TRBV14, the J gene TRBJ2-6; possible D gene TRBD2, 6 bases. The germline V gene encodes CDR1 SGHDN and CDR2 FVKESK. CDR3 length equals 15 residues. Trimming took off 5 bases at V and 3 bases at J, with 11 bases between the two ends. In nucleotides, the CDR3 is TGTGCCAGCAGCAGGGGAGGTTATGGGGCCAACGTCCTGACTTTC. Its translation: CASSRGGYGANVLTF. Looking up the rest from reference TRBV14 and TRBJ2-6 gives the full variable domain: EAGVTQFPSHSVIEKGQTVTLRCDPISGHDNLYWYRRVMGKEIKFLLHFVKESKQDESGMPNNRFLAERTGGTYSTLKVQPAELEDSGVYFCASSRGGYGANVLTFGAGSRLTVL.

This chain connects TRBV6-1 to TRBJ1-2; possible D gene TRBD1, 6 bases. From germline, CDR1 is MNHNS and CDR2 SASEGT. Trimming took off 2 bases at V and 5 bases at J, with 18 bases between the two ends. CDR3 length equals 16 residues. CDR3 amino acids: CASSEQGPGGRYGYTF. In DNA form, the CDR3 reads TGTGCCAGCAGTGAACAGGGACCGGGGGGCAGATATGGCTACACCTTC.

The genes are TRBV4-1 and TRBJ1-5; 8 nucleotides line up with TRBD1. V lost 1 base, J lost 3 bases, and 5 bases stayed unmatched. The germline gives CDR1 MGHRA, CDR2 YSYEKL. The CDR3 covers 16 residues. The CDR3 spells CASSQAPGQVNQPQHF. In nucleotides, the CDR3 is TGCGCCAGCAGCCAAGCTCCGGGACAGGTCAATCAGCCCCAGCATTTT.

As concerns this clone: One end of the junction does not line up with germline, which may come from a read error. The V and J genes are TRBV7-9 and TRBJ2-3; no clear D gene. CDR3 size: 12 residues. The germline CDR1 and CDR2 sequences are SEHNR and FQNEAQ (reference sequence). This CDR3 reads CSSSLELDTQYF. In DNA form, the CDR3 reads TGTTCCAGCAGCTTAGAGCTAGATACGCAGTATTTT.

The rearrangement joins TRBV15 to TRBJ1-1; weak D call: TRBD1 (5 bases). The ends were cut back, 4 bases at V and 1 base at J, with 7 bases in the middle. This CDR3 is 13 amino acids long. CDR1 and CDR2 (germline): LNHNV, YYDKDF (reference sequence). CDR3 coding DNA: TGTGCCACCAGCACCGGACAGAACACTGAAGCTTTCTTT. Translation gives CATSTGQNTEAFF.

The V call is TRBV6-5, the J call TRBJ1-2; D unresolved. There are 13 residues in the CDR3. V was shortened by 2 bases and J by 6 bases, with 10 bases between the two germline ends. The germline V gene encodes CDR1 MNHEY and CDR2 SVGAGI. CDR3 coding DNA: TGTGCCAGCAGTTACACCGGGGAGAATGGCTACACCTTC. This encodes CASSYTGENGYTF.

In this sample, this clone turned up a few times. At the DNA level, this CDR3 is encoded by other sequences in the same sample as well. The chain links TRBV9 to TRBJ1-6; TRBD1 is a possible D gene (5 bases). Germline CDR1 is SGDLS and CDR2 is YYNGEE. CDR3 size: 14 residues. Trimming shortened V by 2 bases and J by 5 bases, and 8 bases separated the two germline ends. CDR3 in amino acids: CASSVGLDNSPLHF. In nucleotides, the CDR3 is TGTGCCAGCAGCGTGGGACTCGATAATTCACCCCTCCACTTT.

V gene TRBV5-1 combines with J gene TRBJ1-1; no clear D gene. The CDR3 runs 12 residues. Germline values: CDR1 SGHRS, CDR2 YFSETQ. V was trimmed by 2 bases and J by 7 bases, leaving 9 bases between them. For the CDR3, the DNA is TGCGCCAGCAGCTTAGGAGGATATGAAGCTTTCTTT. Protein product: CASSLGGYEAFF.